One sample yielded the 27 T cell receptor beta chains listed below, sequenced in a study of cytomegalovirus exposure and HLA in healthy donors. The PCR ran on 60 Vbeta and 13 Jbeta primers. The protocol was immunoSEQ multiplex PCR, while the TCRdb copy is restricted to in-frame clones and leaves out a portion. The sample includes 150,000 to 200,000 clones, 70% to 85% of them seen just once. Sequenced input: PBMCs. Receptors were obtained from a boy aged 2 to 10 in good health and CMV-seronegative.

This clone has just a few counts. The V call is TRBV10-2, the J call TRBJ2-2; D is undetermined. V was clipped by 4 bases and J by 3 bases, with 6 bases between them. The CDR3 is 13 amino acids. The germline V gene encodes CDR1 WSHSY and CDR2 SAAADI. CDR3 region: CASSGQDTGELFF. CDR3 DNA sequence: TGCGCCAGCAGTGGGCAGGACACCGGGGAGCTGTTTTTT.

V and J are TRBV19 and TRBJ2-3; 13 nucleotides align to TRBD2. In germline, CDR1 is LNHDA, CDR2 SQIVND (reference sequence). The CDR3 consists of 16 residues. The J segment lost 7 bases and the V segment lost 5 bases, leaving 9 bases of the junction unmatched. CDR3 DNA sequence: TGTGCCAGTAGTTCAAGACTAGCGGGGGGCCTATATACGCAGTATTTT. Translating it yields CASSSRLAGGLYTQYF.

The chain has TRBV10-3 and TRBJ1-2; TRBD1 aligns across 8 bases. V was pared by 0 bases and J by 13 bases, with 4 bases of the junction left unmatched. Germline values: CDR1 ENHRY, CDR2 SYGVKD. This CDR3 is built from 12 residues. The CDR3 nucleotides read TGTGCCATCAGTGAGTCTACAGGGGGAGGCACCTTC. Its protein product is CAISESTGGGTF.

The chain employs TRBV7-2 and TRBJ1-2; D is ambiguous. The CDR3 is made up of 13 amino acids. Trimming removed 2 bases at V and 4 bases at J, with 8 bases between. Germline V gene sequence: CDR1 SGHTA, CDR2 FQGNSA. The CDR3 reads CASSLFEGYGYTF. DNA for the CDR3: TGTGCCAGCAGCTTATTTGAGGGCTATGGCTACACCTTC.

In this sample, this clone turned up once. This chain joins TRBV29-1 and TRBJ2-7; TRBD1 aligns across 8 bases. CDR3 size: 12 residues. V lost 7 bases to trimming and J lost 0 bases; unmatched junction nucleotides: 2. Germline CDR1 and CDR2: SQVTM and ANQGSEA. The CDR3 region is CSAGQGSYEQYF. CDR3 nucleotide sequence: TGCAGCGCCGGACAGGGCTCCTACGAGCAGTACTTC.

The DNA for the CDR3 is TGTGCCAGCACCCAGACGGAGGACAGGGGAGAGCAGTACTTC. This codes for CASTQTEDRGEQYF. The chain joins TRBV2 to TRBJ2-7, with 9 bases fitting TRBD1. Germline CDR1 reads SNHLY; CDR2 reads FYNNEI. The CDR3 has 14 amino acids. Unmatched junction bases numbered 11, after V lost 7 bases and J lost 7 bases.

The CDR3 sequence is CASMEGSHGYTF. CDR3 sequence (DNA): TGTGCCAGCATGGAGGGGAGTCATGGCTACACCTTC. The chain employs TRBV6-6 and TRBJ1-2, with TRBD1 as a possible D gene (5 bases). Trimming pared 7 bases from V and 6 bases from J, leaving 12 bases between. The germline gives CDR1 MNHNY, CDR2 SVGAGI (reference sequence). CDR3 length: 12 amino acids.

This chain connects TRBV5-1 to TRBJ2-7; D uncertain. CDR1 is SGHRS and CDR2 is YFSETQ in the germline V gene. The CDR3 is 14 residues long. V shed 0 bases and J shed 0 bases, with 7 bases lying between them. The CDR3 is CASSLDRASYEQYF. The CDR3, as DNA: TGCGCCAGCAGCTTGGACAGAGCCTCCTACGAGCAGTACTTC. Together with reference TRBV5-1 and TRBJ2-7, the CDR3 gives the full variable domain: KAGVTQTPRYLIKTRGQQVTLSCSPISGHRSVSWYQQTPGQGLQFLFEYFSETQRNKGNFPGRFSGRQFSNSRSEMNVSTLELGDSALYLCASSLDRASYEQYFGPGTRLTVT.

The chain links TRBV6-1 to TRBJ1-2; D is unclear. The CDR3 spans 12 residues. Trimming left V 7 bases short and J 6 bases short, with 12 bases between. Germline lookup yields CDR1 MNHNS and CDR2 SASEGT. CDR3 nucleotide sequence: TGTGCCAGCAACGCTCGAGAGAATGGCTACACCTTC. Amino acids: CASNARENGYTF.

This rearrangement joins TRBV10-3 to TRBJ1-1; 8 bases agree with TRBD1. The CDR3 runs 14 residues. Germline CDR1 is ENHRY and CDR2 is SYGVKD. V lost 3 bases, J lost 3 bases, and 3 bases stayed unmatched. The CDR3 nucleotides read TGTGCCATCAGTGATGGACAGGGCTACACTGAAGCTTTCTTT. Its translation: CAISDGQGYTEAFF.

This chain connects TRBV5-4 to TRBJ1-5; TRBD1 might be the D (5 bases). The V and J ends lost 5 bases and 7 bases respectively, with 10 bases between them. CDR1 is SGHNT, CDR2 YYREEE, per germline (reference sequence). The CDR3 is 12 amino acids. The DNA for the CDR3 is TGTGCCAGCAGTTCCGACAGCCAGCCCCAGCATTTT. Translated, it gives CASSSDSQPQHF.

V is TRBV5-4 and J is TRBJ2-3; TRBD2 matches at 10 bases. The V segment lost 4 bases and the J segment 0 bases; nucleotides outside the gene matches: 5. Germline V CDR1 and CDR2: SGHNT, YYREEE (reference sequence). CDR3 length: 16 amino acids. The CDR3 sequence: CASSAGLADSTDTQYF. Written as DNA, the CDR3 is TGTGCCAGCAGCGCAGGACTAGCGGATAGCACAGATACGCAGTATTTT. Filled out from reference TRBV5-4 and TRBJ2-3, the complete variable domain reads ETGVTQSPTHLIKTRGQQVTLRCSSQSGHNTVSWYQQALGQGPQFIFQYYREEENGRGNFPPRFSGLQFPNYSSELNVNALELDDSALYLCASSAGLADSTDTQYFGPGTRLTVL.

The rearrangement joins TRBV27 to TRBJ2-3; TRBD2 matches 7 bases. Trimming at V came to 10 bases and at J to 8 bases, leaving 15 bases not matched to a gene. The CDR3 extends over 14 amino acids. Per germline, CDR1 MNHEY and CDR2 SMNVEV (reference sequence). Here the CDR3 reads CATTGLSGGGTQYF. CDR3 bases: TGTGCCACCACGGGACTGTCGGGGGGAGGTACGCAGTATTTT.

The CDR3 sequence: CASSLQGAHGANVLTF. DNA of the CDR3: TGCGCCAGCAGCTTACAGGGGGCGCACGGGGCCAACGTCCTGACTTTC. The V gene is TRBV5-1, the J gene TRBJ2-6, with 9 nucleotides matching TRBD1. Germline assignment: CDR1 SGHRS and CDR2 YFSETQ. The CDR3 length is 16 residues. The V segment lost 2 bases and the J segment 4 bases; nucleotides outside the gene matches: 4.

The chain has TRBV4-3 and TRBJ1-4; TRBD1 agrees at 7 bases. The CDR3 loop spans 15 amino acids. V lost 2 bases, J lost 8 bases, and 8 bases stayed unmatched. CDR1 and CDR2 (germline): LGHNA, YSLEER. The CDR3 nucleotides read TGCGCCAGCAGCCAACAAACAGGGGAAGGAGAAAAACTGTTTTTT. Translation gives CASSQQTGEGEKLFF.

This sequence joins TRBV25-1 and TRBJ2-7; 8 positions match TRBD1. Germline-derived CDR1 and CDR2 are MGHDK and SYGVNS. Trimming at V came to 8 bases and at J to 4 bases, leaving 13 bases not matched to a gene. The CDR3 has 15 amino acids. The CDR3 reads CASDGVSTGEYEQYF. CDR3 nucleotide sequence: TGTGCCAGCGATGGGGTTTCGACAGGGGAGTACGAGCAGTACTTC.

This clone came up a few times. The junction shows a germline mismatch at one end, possibly a read error. CDR3 sequence reads: CASSLDGNPAF. The DNA of the CDR3 is TGTGCCAGCAGCTTAGATGGTAATCCGGCCTTC. The V gene is TRBV7-9, the J gene TRBJ1-2; D gene uncertain. CDR3 length equals 11 residues. Germline assignment: CDR1 SEHNR and CDR2 FQNEAQ (reference sequence).

This clone was observed a few times. The chain employs TRBV7-3 and TRBJ2-2; the D is unclear. CDR3 length: 13 amino acids. The ends were cut back, 3 bases at V and 0 bases at J, with 2 bases in the middle. CDR1 and CDR2 (germline): SGHTA, FQGTGA. As DNA, the CDR3 is TGTGCCAGCAGCTTTACGAACACCGGGGAGCTGTTTTTT. It is translated as CASSFTNTGELFF.

In its sample, this clone was seen once. This chain links TRBV5-1 with TRBJ1-1; 10 bases align to TRBD1. Germline V CDR1 and CDR2: SGHRS, YFSETQ. This CDR3 spans 14 amino acids. Trimming at V came to 4 bases and at J to 7 bases, leaving 7 bases not matched to a gene. CDR3 amino acids: CASSDPGTGVEAFF. The CDR3 DNA reads TGCGCCAGCAGCGACCCAGGGACAGGGGTTGAAGCTTTCTTT.

The rearrangement links TRBV19 to TRBJ2-5, with 8 bases fitting TRBD2. The CDR3 covers 15 residues. V dropped 5 bases and J dropped 4; count of bases not matched to a gene: 9. Looked up from germline, CDR1 is LNHDA and CDR2 is SQIVND (reference sequence). In nucleotides, the CDR3 is TGTGCCAGTAGTGCTAGCGGGTCAAATCGAGAGACCCAGTACTTC. Protein: CASSASGSNRETQYF.

The J gene is TRBJ1-4, the V gene TRBV4-3; weak D call: TRBD1 (6 bases). CDR3 length equals 15 residues. Deletions cut 0 bases from V and 8 bases from J, with 13 bases between. CDR1 and CDR2 from the germline V gene are LGHNA and YSLEER. CDR3 region: CASSQEGAGKEKLFF. CDR3 in DNA: TGCGCCAGCAGCCAAGAGGGGGCGGGTAAGGAAAAACTGTTTTTT.

The rearrangement links TRBV25-1 to TRBJ1-4; tentative D call: TRBD1 (6 bases). V dropped 7 bases and J dropped 3 bases, with 9 bases sitting between them. This CDR3 is built from 13 residues. Per germline, CDR1 MGHDK and CDR2 SYGVNS. The CDR3, as DNA: TGTGCCAGCACCAGGGGACCTAATGAAAAACTGTTTTTT. Amino acid sequence: CASTRGPNEKLFF.

The chain links TRBV29-1 to TRBJ2-7; 14 nucleotides align to TRBD2. The trim removed 6 bases at V and 9 bases at J, leaving 10 bases unmatched. The V gene's germline CDR1 is SQVTM and CDR2 ANQGSEA. CDR3 length equals 14 residues. In DNA form, the CDR3 reads TGCAGCGTGGCCTCGACTAGCGGGGGGGACGCGCAGTACTTC. Protein product: CSVASTSGGDAQYF.

The genes are TRBV2 and TRBJ2-7; 8 bases are a match to TRBD2. This CDR3 has 13 residues. Germline trimming cut 4 bases from V and 4 bases from J; bases unmatched to any gene: 3. CDR1 and CDR2 (germline): SNHLY, FYNNEI. As DNA, the CDR3 is TGTGCCAGCAGTGTCGGGGGGGCGTACGAGCAGTACTTC. This translates into CASSVGGAYEQYF.

This clone came up a few times. The rearrangement uses TRBV5-4 and TRBJ2-3; TRBD2 matches at 8 bases. V lost 4 bases, J lost 2 bases, and 12 bases stayed unmatched. This CDR3 region has 17 residues. Germline CDR1 and CDR2: SGHNT and YYREEE (reference sequence). Here the CDR3 reads CASSRGRPAGVTDTQYF. CDR3 bases: TGTGCCAGCAGCCGAGGACGGCCAGCGGGGGTCACAGATACGCAGTATTTT.

This clone has only a few counts. V and J are TRBV7-2 and TRBJ2-6; unclear D gene. Trimming pared 5 bases from V and 0 bases from J, leaving 8 bases between. The CDR3 extends over 15 amino acids. CDR1 and CDR2 from the germline V gene are SGHTA and FQGNSA. The CDR3 region has the DNA TGTGCCAGCAGCCCCCCTTTCTCTGGGGCCAACGTCCTGACTTTC. It encodes CASSPPFSGANVLTF.

This clone came up once. The rearrangement uses TRBV5-1 and TRBJ2-5, with D tentatively TRBD2 (6 bases). Looked up from germline, CDR1 is SGHRS and CDR2 is YFSETQ. The V gene lost 3 bases and the J gene lost 4 bases, with 13 bases spanning the gap. This CDR3 region has 14 residues. The CDR3 DNA follows: TGCGCCAGCAGCTCAAGGGCCGGGGGAGAGACCCAGTACTTC. This translates into CASSSRAGGETQYF.